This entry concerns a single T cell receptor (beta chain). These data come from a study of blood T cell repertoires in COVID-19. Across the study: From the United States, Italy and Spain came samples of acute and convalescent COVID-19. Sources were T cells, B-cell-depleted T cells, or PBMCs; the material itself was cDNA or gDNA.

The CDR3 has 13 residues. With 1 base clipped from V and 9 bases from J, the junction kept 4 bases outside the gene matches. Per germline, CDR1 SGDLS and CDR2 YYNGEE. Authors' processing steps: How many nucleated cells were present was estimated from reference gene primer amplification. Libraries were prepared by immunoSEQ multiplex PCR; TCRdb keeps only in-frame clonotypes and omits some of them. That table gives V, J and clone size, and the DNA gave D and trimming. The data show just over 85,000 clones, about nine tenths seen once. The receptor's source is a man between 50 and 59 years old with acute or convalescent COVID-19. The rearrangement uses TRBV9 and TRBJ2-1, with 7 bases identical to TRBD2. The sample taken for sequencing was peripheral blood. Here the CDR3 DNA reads TGTGCCAGCAGCGTATGGGGGGGTCGTGAGCAGTTCTTC. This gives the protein CASSVWGGREQFF. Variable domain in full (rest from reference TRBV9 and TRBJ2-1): DSGVTQTPKHLITATGQRVTLRCSPRSGDLSVYWYQQSLDQGLQFLIQYYNGEERAKGNILERFSAQQFPDLHSELNLSSLELGDSALYFCASSVWGGREQFFGPGTRLTVL.